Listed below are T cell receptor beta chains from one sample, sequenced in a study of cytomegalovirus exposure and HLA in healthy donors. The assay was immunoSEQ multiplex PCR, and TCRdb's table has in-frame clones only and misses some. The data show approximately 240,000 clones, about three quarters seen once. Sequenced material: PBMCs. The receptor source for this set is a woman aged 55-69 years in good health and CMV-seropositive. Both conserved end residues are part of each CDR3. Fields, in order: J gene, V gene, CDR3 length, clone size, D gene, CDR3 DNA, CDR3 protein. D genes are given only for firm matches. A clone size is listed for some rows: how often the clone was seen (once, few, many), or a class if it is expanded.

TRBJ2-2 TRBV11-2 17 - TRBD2 TGTGCCAGCAGCTTAGATGAAACACTAGCGCAAACCGGGGAGCTGTTTTTT CASSLDETLAQTGELFF
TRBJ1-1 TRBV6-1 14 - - TGTGCCAGCAGTGGTGGTTTTCAGGGCACTGAAGCTTTCTTT CASSGGFQGTEAFF
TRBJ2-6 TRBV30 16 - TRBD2 TGTGCCTGGAGTGGGGAGGGCCTCTCTGGGGCCAACGTCCTGACTTTC CAWSGEGLSGANVLTF
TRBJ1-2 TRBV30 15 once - TGTGCCTGGAGTCCCAACCTCCGTCCCCGGGGTGGCTACACCTTC CAWSPNLRPRGGYTF
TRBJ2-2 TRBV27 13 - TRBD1 TGTGCCAGCAGTTTGCTAACCACAGGGGTGGTGTTTTTT CASSLLTTGVVFF
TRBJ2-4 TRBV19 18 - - TGTGCCAGTAGTATCCCCTATATGGGGGGTTTAGCCAAAAACATTCAGTACTTC CASSIPYMGGLAKNIQYF
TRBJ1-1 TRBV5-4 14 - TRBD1 TGTGCCAGCAGCTGGGACAGGGGGGACACTGAAGCTTTCTTT CASSWDRGDTEAFF
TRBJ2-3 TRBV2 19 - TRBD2 TGTGCCAGCAGTGAGTTTTTACTAGCGGGGGGGCAGAGCACAGATACGCAGTATTTT CASSEFLLAGGQSTDTQYF
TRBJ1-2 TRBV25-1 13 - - TGTGCCAGCAGTATACAGGGTTCGAGTGACTACACCTTC CASSIQGSSDYTF
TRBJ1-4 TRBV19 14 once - TGTGCCAGTAGTATAATGTCCGGAGGGGAAAAACTGTTTTTT CASSIMSGGEKLFF
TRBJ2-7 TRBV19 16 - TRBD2 TGTGCCAGTAGTATAGTGAGCGGGAGTCAAGTGTACGAGCAGTACTTC CASSIVSGSQVYEQYF
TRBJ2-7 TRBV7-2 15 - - TGTGCCAGCAGCTATAGTCCCTTTAGGGGATACGAGCAGTACTTC CASSYSPFRGYEQYF
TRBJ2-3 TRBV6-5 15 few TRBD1 TGTGCCAGCAGTTACTCAGACAGGGGCACAGATACGCAGTATTTT CASSYSDRGTDTQYF
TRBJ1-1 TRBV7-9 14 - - TGTGCCAGCAGCTTAGAGGGTCGGGGGGCTGAAGCTTTCTTT CASSLEGRGAEAFF
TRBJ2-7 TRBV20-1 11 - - TGCAGTGGGCGGGGTCAATCCGAGCAGTACTTC CSGRGQSEQYF
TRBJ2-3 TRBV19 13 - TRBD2 TGTGCCAGTGGGGGGGGATCCACAGATACGCAGTATTTT CASGGGSTDTQYF